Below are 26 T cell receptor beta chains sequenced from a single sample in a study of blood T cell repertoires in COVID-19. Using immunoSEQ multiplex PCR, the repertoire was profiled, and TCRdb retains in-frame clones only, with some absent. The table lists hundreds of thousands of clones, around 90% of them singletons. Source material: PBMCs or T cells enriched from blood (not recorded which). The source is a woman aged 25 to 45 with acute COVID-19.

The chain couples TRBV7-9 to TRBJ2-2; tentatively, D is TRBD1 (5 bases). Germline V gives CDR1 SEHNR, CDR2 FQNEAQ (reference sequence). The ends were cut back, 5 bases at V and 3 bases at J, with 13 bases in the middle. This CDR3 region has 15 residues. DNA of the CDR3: TGTGCCAGCAGCAGGGGATATCGGGACACCGGGGAGCTGTTTTTT. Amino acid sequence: CASSRGYRDTGELFF.

CDR3 coding DNA: TGTGCCAGCAGCTTTCAACAGGGGGGCACAGATACGCAGTATTTT. Translation: CASSFQQGGTDTQYF. The J gene is TRBJ2-3, the V gene TRBV11-2, with 8 bases fitting TRBD1. CDR1 is SGHAT and CDR2 is FQNNGV in the germline V gene. The junction had 3 bases not matched to a gene; V was cut back by 3 bases and J by 1 base. CDR3 length equals 15 residues.

This CDR3 is CARVSGGAREQFF. For the CDR3, the DNA is TGTGCCAGGGTCAGCGGGGGGGCCCGGGAGCAGTTCTTC. The V call is TRBV2, the J call TRBJ2-1; 10 bases align to TRBD2. Germline loops: CDR1 SNHLY, CDR2 FYNNEI. This CDR3 is built from 13 residues. Germline trimming cut 9 bases from V and 10 bases from J; bases unmatched to any gene: 9. Combining the CDR3 with reference TRBV2 and TRBJ2-1 gives the whole variable domain EPEVTQTPSHQVTQMGQEVILRCVPISNHLYFYWYRQILGQKVEFLVSFYNNEISEKSEIFDDQFSVERPDGSNFTLKIRSTKLEDSAMYFCARVSGGAREQFFGPGTRLTVL.

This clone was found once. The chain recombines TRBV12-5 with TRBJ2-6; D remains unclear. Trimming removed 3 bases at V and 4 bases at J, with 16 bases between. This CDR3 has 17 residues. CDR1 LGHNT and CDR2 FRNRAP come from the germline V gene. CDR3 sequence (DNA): TGTGCTAGTGGTTTCGGCCTAGTGGTACCCGGGGCCAACGTCCTGACTTTC. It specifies CASGFGLVVPGANVLTF. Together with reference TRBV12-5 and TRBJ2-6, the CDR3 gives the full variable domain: DARVTQTPRHKVTEMGQEVTMRCQPILGHNTVFWYRQTMMQGLELLAYFRNRAPLDDSGMPKDRFSAEMPDATLATLKIQPSEPRDSAVYFCASGFGLVVPGANVLTFGAGSRLTVL.

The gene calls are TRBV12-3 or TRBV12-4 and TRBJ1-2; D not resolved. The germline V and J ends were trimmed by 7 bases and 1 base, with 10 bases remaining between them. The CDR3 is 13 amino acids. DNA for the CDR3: TGTGCCAGCACCATCAGTCTTAACTATGGCTACACCTTC. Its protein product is CASTISLNYGYTF.

This CDR3 is CASSYSALAGGHEQFF. The CDR3 nucleotides read TGTGCCAGCAGTTACTCGGCACTAGCGGGGGGGCATGAGCAGTTCTTC. The chain couples TRBV6-5 to TRBJ2-1; 13 bases are a match to TRBD2. CDR3 length: 16 residues. Germline lookup yields CDR1 MNHEY and CDR2 SVGAGI. The V segment lost 0 bases and the J segment 8 bases; nucleotides outside the gene matches: 4.

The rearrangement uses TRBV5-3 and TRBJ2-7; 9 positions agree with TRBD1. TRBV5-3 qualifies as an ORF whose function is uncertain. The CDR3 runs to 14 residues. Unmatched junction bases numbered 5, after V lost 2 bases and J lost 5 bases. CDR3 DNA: TGTGCCAGAAGCTTAAGAACAGGGGGCAACGAGCAGTACTTC. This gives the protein CARSLRTGGNEQYF.

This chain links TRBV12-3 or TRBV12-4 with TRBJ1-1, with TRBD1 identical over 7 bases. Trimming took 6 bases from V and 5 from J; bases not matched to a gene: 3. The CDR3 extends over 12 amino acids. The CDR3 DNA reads TGTGCCAGCAGCCCAGGGGGGACTGAAGCTTTCTTT. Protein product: CASSPGGTEAFF.

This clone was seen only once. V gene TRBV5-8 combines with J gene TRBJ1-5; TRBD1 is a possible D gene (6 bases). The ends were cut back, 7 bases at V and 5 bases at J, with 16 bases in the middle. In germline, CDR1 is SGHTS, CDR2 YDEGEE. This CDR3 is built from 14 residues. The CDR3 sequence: CASDSSGGHQPQHF. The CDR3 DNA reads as TGTGCCAGCGATTCTTCGGGGGGGCATCAGCCCCAGCATTTT.

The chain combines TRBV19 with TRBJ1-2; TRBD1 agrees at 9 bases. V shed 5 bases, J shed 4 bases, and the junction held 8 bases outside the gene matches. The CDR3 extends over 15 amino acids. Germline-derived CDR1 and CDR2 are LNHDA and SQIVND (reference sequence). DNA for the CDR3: TGTGCCAGTAGTCCAAAAGACAGGGGGATCTATGGCTACACCTTC. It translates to CASSPKDRGIYGYTF.

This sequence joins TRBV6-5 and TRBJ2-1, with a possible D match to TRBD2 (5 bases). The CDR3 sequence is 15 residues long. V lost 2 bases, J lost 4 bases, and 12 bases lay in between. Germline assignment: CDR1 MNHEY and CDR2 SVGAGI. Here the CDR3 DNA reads TGTGCCAGCAGTTACGACCCCCGGGGTTACAATGAGCAGTTCTTC. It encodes CASSYDPRGYNEQFF.

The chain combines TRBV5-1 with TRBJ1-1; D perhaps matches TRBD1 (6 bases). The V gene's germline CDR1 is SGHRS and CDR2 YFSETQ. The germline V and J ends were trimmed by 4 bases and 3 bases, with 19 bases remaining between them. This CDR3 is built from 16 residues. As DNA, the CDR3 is TGCGCCAGCAGCCCAGGGGCAATCCGCTACTACACTGAAGCTTTCTTT. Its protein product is CASSPGAIRYYTEAFF.

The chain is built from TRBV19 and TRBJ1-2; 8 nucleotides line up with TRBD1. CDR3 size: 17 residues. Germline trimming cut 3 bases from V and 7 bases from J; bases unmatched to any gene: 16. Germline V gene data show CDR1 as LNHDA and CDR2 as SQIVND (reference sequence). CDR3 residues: CASSIVLRTGSSGGYTF. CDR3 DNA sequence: TGTGCCAGTAGTATCGTCCTTCGGACAGGGTCCTCGGGTGGCTACACCTTC. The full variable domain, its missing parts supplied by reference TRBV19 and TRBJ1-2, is DGGITQSPKYLFRKEGQNVTLSCEQNLNHDAMYWYRQDPGQGLRLIYYSQIVNDFQKGDIAEGYSVSREKKESFPLTVTSAQKNPTAFYLCASSIVLRTGSSGGYTFGSGTRLTVV.

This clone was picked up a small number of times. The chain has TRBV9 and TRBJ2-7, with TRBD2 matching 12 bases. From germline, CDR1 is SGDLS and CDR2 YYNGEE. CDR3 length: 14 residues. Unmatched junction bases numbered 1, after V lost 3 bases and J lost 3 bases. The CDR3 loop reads CASSAGLAGYEQYF. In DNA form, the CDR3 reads TGTGCCAGCAGCGCGGGACTAGCGGGCTACGAGCAGTACTTC. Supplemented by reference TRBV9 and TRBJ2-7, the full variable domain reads DSGVTQTPKHLITATGQRVTLRCSPRSGDLSVYWYQQSLDQGLQFLIQYYNGEERAKGNILERFSAQQFPDLHSELNLSSLELGDSALYFCASSAGLAGYEQYFGPGTRLTVT.

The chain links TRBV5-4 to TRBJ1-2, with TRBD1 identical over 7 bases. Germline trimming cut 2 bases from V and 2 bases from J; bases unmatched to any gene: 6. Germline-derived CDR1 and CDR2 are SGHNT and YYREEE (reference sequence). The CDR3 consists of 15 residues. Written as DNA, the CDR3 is TGTGCCAGCAGCTTACCGACAGGGACGAACTATGGCTACACCTTC. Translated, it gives CASSLPTGTNYGYTF. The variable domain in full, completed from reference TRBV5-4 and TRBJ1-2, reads ETGVTQSPTHLIKTRGQQVTLRCSSQSGHNTVSWYQQALGQGPQFIFQYYREEENGRGNFPPRFSGLQFPNYSSELNVNALELDDSALYLCASSLPTGTNYGYTFGSGTRLTVV.

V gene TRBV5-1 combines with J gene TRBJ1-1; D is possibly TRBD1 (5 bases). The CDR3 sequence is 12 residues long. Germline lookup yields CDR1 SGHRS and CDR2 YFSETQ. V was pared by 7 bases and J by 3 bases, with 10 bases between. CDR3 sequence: CASRGSHTEAFF. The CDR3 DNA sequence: TGCGCCAGCCGGGGGTCGCACACTGAAGCTTTCTTT. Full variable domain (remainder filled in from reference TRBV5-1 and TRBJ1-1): KAGVTQTPRYLIKTRGQQVTLSCSPISGHRSVSWYQQTPGQGLQFLFEYFSETQRNKGNFPGRFSGRQFSNSRSEMNVSTLELGDSALYLCASRGSHTEAFFGQGTRLTVV.

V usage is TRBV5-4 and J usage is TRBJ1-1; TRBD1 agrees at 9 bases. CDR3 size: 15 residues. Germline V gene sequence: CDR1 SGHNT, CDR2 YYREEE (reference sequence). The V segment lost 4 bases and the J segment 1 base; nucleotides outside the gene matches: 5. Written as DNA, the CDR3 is TGTGCCAGCAGCACCGGGACAGGGAAGAACACTGAAGCTTTCTTT. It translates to CASSTGTGKNTEAFF.

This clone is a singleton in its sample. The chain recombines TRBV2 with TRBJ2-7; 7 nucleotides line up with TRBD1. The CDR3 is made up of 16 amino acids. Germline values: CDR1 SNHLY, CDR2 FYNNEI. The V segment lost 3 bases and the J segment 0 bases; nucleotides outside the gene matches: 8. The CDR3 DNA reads TGTGCCAGCAGTGACCCGACAGGGTCGAGCTCCTACGAGCAGTACTTC. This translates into CASSDPTGSSSYEQYF. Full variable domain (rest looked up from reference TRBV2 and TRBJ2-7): EPEVTQTPSHQVTQMGQEVILRCVPISNHLYFYWYRQILGQKVEFLVSFYNNEISEKSEIFDDQFSVERPDGSNFTLKIRSTKLEDSAMYFCASSDPTGSSSYEQYFGPGTRLTVT.

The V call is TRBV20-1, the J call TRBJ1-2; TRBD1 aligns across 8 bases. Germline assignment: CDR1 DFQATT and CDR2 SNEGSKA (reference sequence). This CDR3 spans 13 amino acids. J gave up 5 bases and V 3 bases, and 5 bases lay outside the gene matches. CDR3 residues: CSASNRGSYGYTF. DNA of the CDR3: TGCAGTGCTAGTAACAGGGGGTCTTATGGCTACACCTTC.

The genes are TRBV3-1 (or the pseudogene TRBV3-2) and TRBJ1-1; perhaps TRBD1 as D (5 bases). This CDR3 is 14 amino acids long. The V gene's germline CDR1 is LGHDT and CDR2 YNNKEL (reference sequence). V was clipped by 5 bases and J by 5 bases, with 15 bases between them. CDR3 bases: TGTGCCAGCAGCTTCGCGGCCAGGGTAACTGAAGCTTTCTTT. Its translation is CASSFAARVTEAFF.

CDR3 DNA: TGCGCCAGCAGCTTGGGCGGTGCGGGGGGTACCCAGCGGACCCAGTACTTC. This sequence encodes CASSLGGAGGTQRTQYF. The chain couples TRBV5-1 to TRBJ2-5; 8 bases map to TRBD2. The length of the CDR3 is 17 residues. The germline V gene encodes CDR1 SGHRS and CDR2 YFSETQ. V was pared by 0 bases and J by 7 bases, with 14 bases of the junction left unmatched.

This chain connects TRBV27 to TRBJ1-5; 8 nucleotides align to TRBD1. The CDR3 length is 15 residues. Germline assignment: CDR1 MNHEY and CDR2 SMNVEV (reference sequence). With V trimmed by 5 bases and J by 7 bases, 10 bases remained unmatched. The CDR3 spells CASSPADRENQPQHF. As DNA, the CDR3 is TGTGCCAGCAGTCCGGCGGACAGGGAGAACCAGCCCCAGCATTTT.

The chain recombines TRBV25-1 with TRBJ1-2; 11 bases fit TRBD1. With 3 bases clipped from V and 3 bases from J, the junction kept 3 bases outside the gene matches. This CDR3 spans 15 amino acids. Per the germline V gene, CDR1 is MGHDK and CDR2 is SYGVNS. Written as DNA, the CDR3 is TGTGCCAGCAGTGATCCGGGACAGGGGGACTATGGCTACACCTTC. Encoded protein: CASSDPGQGDYGYTF.

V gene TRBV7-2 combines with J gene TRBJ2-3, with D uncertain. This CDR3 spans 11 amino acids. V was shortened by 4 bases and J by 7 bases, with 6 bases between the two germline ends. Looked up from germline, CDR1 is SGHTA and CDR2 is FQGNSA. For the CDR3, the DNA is TGTGCCAGCAGCTCCAGTTATACGCAGTATTTT. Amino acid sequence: CASSSSYTQYF.

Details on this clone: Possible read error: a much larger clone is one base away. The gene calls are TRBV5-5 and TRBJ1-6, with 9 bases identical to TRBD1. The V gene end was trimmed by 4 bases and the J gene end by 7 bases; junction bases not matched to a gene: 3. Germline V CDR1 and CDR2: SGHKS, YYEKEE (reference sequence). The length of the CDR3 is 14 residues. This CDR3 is CASSPGTGNSPLHF. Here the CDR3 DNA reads TGTGCCAGCAGCCCCGGGACAGGGAATTCACCCCTCCACTTT.

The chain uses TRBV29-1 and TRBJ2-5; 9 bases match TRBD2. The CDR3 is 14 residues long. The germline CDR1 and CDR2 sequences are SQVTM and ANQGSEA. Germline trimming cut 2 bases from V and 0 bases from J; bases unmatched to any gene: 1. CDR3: CSVELAGDQETQYF. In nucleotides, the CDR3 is TGCAGCGTTGAATTAGCGGGGGACCAAGAGACCCAGTACTTC.